This T cell receptor beta chain was sequenced for a study of beta chain features in type 1 diabetes. Findings of the study overall: Moderately but significantly shorter TCRB CDR3s were found in Type 1 diabetes patients in all four CD4+ subsets.

Reverse transcribing all isolated RNA meant expressed TCRB transcripts were sequenced. The method was immunoSEQ multiplex PCR; TCRdb's version includes in-frame clones alone and lacks a portion of them. In the table there are hundreds of thousands of clones, 11% to 15% of which are singletons. It was one heparinised blood draw, averaging about 116 mL, that each donor gave. Cells sorted by CD45RO/CCR7/CD25/CD127/CD95/CD27 comprised CD4+ naive, central memory, regulatory and stem cell-like memory cells. In all sorted populations, purity surpassed 95%. About this clone: Its antigen is as yet unknown.

In germline, CDR1 is MNHEY, CDR2 SVGAGI. Trimming cost V 0 bases and J 3 bases, with 12 bases left between them. CDR3 length equals 16 residues. The clonotype comes from a man between 18 and 35 years old with type 1 diabetes. The sequenced material came from naive CD4+ T cells from blood. V gene TRBV6-5 combines with J gene TRBJ1-3, with D possibly matching TRBD1 (5 bases). The CDR3 DNA is TGTGCCAGCAGTTACTCGAGCCAGGGTGGTGGAAACACCATATATTTT. This sequence encodes CASSYSSQGGGNTIYF.